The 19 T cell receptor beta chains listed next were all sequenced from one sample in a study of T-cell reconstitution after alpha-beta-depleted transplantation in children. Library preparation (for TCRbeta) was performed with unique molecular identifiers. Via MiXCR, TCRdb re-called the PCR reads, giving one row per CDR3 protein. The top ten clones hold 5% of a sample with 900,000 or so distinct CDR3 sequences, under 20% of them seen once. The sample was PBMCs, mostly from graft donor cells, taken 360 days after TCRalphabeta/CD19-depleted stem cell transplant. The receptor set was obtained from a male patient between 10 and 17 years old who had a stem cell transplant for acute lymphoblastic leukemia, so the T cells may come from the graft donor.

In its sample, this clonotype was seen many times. The CDR3 DNA sequence: TGTGCCAGCAGCCGGGACAGGAGCAATCAGCCCCAGCATTTT. Protein: CASSRDRSNQPQHF. This chain connects TRBV5-5 to TRBJ1-5; 8 nucleotides agree with TRBD1. Germline CDR1 SGHKS, CDR2 YYEKEE (reference sequence). The J segment lost 1 base and the V segment lost 4 bases, leaving 1 base of the junction unmatched. The CDR3 sequence is 14 residues long. The whole variable domain, remainder taken from reference TRBV5-5 and TRBJ1-5, is DAGVTQSPTHLIKTRGQQVTLRCSPISGHKSVSWYQQVLGQGPQFIFQYYEKEERGRGNFPDRFSARQFPNYSSELNVNALLLGDSALYLCASSRDRSNQPQHFGDGTRLSIL.

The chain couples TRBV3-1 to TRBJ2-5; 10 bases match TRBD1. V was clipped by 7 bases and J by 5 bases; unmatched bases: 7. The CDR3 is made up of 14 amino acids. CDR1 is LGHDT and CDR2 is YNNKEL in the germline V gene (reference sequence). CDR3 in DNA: TGTGCCAGCACCCGGGACAGGGGACCGGAGACCCAGTACTTC. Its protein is CASTRDRGPETQYF.

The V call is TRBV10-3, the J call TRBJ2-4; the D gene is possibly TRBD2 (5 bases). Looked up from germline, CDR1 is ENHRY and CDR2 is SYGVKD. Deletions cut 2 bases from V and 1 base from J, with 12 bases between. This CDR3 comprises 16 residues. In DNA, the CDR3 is TGTGCCATCAGTGAGAACGGGGTTGTGGCCAAAAACATTCAGTACTTC. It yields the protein CAISENGVVAKNIQYF.

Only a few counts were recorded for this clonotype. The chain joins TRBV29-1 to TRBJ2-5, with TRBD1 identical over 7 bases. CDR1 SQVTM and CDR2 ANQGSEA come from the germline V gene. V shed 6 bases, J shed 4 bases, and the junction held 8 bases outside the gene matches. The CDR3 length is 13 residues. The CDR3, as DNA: TGCAGCGTGCTTGACAGGGCGGCAGAGACCCAGTACTTC. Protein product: CSVLDRAAETQYF.

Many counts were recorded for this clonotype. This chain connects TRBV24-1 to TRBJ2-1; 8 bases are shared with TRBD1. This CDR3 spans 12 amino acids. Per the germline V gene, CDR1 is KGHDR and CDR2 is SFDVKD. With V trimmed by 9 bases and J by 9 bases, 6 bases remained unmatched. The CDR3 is CATDQGASEQFF. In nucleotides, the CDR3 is TGTGCCACCGACCAGGGGGCAAGTGAGCAGTTCTTC.

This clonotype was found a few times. CDR3 sequence: CSSPGANEQFF. The CDR3 nucleotides are TGCAGCTCGCCAGGGGCCAATGAGCAGTTCTTC. V is TRBV20-1 and J is TRBJ2-1, with D possibly matching TRBD1 (6 bases). In germline, CDR1 is DFQATT, CDR2 SNEGSKA (reference sequence). The CDR3 is made up of 11 amino acids.

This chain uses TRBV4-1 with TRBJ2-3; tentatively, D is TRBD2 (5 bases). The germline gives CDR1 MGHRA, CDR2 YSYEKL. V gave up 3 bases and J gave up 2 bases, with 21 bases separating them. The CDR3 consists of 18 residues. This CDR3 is CASSHPNADYQDTDTQYF. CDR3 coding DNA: TGCGCCAGCAGCCATCCAAACGCTGACTATCAAGACACAGATACGCAGTATTTT.

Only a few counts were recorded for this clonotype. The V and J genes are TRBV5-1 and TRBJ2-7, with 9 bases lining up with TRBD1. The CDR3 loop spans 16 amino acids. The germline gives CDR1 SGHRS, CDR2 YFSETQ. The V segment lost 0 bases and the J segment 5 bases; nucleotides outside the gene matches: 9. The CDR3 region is CASSLGRTGAIHEQYF. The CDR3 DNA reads TGCGCCAGCAGCTTGGGGCGGACAGGGGCGATCCACGAGCAGTACTTC.

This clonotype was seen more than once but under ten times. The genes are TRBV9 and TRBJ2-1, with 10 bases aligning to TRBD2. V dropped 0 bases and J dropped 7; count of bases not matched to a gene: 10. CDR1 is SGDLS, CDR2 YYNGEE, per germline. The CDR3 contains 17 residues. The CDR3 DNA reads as TGTGCCAGCAGCGTAGGTCCAGCGGGAGGGATAGTGAATGAGCAGTTCTTC. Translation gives CASSVGPAGGIVNEQFF.

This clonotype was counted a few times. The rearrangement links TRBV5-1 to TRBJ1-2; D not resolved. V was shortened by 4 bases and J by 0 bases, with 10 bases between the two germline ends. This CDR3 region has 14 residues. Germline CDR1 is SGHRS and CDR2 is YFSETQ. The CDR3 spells CASSPTPANYGYTF. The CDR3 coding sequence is TGCGCCAGCAGCCCGACACCTGCTAACTATGGCTACACCTTC. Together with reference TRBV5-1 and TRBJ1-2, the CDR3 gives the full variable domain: KAGVTQTPRYLIKTRGQQVTLSCSPISGHRSVSWYQQTPGQGLQFLFEYFSETQRNKGNFPGRFSGRQFSNSRSEMNVSTLELGDSALYLCASSPTPANYGYTFGSGTRLTVV.

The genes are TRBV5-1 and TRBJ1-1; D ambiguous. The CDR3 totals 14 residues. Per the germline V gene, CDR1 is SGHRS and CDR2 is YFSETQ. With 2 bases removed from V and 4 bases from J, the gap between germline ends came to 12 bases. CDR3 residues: CASSLVASPTEAFF. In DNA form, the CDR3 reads TGCGCCAGCAGCTTAGTGGCCTCGCCCACTGAAGCTTTCTTT. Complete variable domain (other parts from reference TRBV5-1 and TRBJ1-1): KAGVTQTPRYLIKTRGQQVTLSCSPISGHRSVSWYQQTPGQGLQFLFEYFSETQRNKGNFPGRFSGRQFSNSRSEMNVSTLELGDSALYLCASSLVASPTEAFFGQGTRLTVV.

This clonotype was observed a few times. The DNA for the CDR3 is TGCAGTGCCCGGTTGCCGGGGTACCGCACAGATACGCAGTATTTT. Residues: CSARLPGYRTDTQYF. The chain employs TRBV20-1 and TRBJ2-3, with D perhaps matching TRBD2 (5 bases). There are 15 residues in the CDR3. Germline CDR1 is DFQATT and CDR2 is SNEGSKA (reference sequence). V gave up 6 bases and J gave up 1 base, with 17 bases separating them.

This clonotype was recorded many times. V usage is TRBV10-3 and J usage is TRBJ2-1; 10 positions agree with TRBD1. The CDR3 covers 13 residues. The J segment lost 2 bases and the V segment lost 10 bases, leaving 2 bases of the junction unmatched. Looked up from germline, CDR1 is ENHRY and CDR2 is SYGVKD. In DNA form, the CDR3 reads TGTGCCACCGGACAGGGGGCCTACAATGAGCAGTTCTTC. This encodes CATGQGAYNEQFF.

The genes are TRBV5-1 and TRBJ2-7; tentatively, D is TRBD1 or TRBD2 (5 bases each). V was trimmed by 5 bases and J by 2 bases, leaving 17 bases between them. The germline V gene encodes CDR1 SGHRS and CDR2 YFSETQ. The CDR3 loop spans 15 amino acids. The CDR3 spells CASRQGPTGTYEQYF. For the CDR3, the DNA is TGCGCCAGCAGGCAGGGCCCTACCGGGACCTACGAGCAGTACTTC.

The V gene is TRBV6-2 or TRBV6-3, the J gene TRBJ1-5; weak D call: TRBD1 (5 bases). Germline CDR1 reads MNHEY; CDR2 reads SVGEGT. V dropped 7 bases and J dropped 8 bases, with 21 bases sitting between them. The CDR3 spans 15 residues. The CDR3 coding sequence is TGTGCCAGCAAACGAACGGGGGGGTATAGGGAGCCCCAGCATTTT. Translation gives CASKRTGGYREPQHF.

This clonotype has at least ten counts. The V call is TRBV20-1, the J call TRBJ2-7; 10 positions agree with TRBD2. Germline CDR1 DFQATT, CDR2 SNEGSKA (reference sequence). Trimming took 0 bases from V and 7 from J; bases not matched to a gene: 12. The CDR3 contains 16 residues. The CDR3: CSARDPASGGTREQYF. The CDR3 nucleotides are TGCAGTGCTAGAGATCCCGCTAGCGGGGGAACAAGGGAGCAGTACTTC.

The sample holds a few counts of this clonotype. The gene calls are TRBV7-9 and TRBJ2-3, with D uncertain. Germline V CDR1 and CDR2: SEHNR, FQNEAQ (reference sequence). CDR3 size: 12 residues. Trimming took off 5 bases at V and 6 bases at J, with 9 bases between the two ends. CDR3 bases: TGTGCCAGCAGCCGCCCGAGGGATACGCAGTATTTT. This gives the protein CASSRPRDTQYF. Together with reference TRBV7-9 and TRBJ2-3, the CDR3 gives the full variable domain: DTGVSQNPRHKITKRGQNVTFRCDPISEHNRLYWYRQTLGQGPEFLTYFQNEAQLEKSRLLSDRFSAERPKGSFSTLEIQRTEQGDSAMYLCASSRPRDTQYFGPGTRLTVL.

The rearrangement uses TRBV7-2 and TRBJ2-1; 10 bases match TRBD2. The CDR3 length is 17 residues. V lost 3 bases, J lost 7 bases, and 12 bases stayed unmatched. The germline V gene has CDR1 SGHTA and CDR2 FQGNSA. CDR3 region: CASSLGRLAGRRNEQFF. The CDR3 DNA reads TGTGCCAGCAGCTTGGGCCGACTAGCGGGCCGTAGGAATGAGCAGTTCTTC.

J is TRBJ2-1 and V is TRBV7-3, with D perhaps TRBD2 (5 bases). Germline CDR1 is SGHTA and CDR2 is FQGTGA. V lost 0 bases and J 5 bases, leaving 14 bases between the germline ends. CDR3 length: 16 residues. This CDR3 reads CASSLTTSGVNNEQFF. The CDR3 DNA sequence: TGTGCCAGCAGCTTAACTACCTCCGGGGTGAACAATGAGCAGTTCTTC.